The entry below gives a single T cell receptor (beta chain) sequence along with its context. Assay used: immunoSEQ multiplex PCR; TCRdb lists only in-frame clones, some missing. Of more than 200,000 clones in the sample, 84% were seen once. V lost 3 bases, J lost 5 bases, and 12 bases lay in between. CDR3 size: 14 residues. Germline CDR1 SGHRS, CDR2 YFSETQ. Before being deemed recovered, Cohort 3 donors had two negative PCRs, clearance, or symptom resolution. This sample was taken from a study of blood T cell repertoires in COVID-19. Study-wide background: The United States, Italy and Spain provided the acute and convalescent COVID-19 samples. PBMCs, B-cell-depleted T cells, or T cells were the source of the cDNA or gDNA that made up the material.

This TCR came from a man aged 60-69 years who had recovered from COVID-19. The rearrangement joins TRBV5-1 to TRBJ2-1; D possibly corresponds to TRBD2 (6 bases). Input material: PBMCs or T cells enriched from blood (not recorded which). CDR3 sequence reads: CASSSWRVNNEQFF. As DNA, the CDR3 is TGCGCCAGCAGCTCATGGAGGGTAAACAATGAGCAGTTCTTC.